The TCR beta chain under discussion was sequenced for a study of cytomegalovirus exposure and HLA in healthy donors. PCR employed 60 Vbeta and 13 Jbeta primers. Measured with immunoSEQ multiplex PCR; TCRdb has only the in-frame clones, and not every one. The sample holds around 160,000 clones, about three quarters seen once. The CDR3 is 14 residues long. Per germline, CDR1 MNHEY and CDR2 SMNVEV (reference sequence). J lost 3 bases, V lost 10 bases, and 5 bases had no gene match. Study-level points and caveats: In a later analysis, V- and J-gene trimming of beta chains associated with a DCLRE1C missense variant, replicated independently. Association with HLA alleles at 0.05 false discovery rate was found for approximately 18,000 TCR beta sequences in a later analysis. According to the study, around 150 TCR beta chains were cytomegalovirus-associated. Within a later analysis, the majority of CMV-associated TCR beta chains appeared HLA-restricted.

Turning to this clone: Its antigen is not known.

The sequenced sample was PBMCs. The V gene is TRBV27, the J gene TRBJ2-1; 11 nucleotides line up with TRBD2. The sequence derives from a man between 40 and 49 years old in good health and CMV-seropositive. The CDR3 DNA follows: TGTGCCACCACTAGCGGGAGAGTCTACAATGAGCAGTTCTTC. It encodes CATTSGRVYNEQFF.